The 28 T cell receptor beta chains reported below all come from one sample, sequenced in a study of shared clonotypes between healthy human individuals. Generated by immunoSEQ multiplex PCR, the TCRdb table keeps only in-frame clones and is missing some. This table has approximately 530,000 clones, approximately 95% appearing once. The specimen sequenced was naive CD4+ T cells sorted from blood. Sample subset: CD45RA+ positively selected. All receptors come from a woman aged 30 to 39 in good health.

The CDR3 DNA is TGTGCCAGCAGCTTACACCACGGCAATGAGCAGTTCTTC. This encodes CASSLHHGNEQFF. The chain uses TRBV7-9 and TRBJ2-1; D is unclear. V was trimmed by 2 bases and J by 6 bases, leaving 8 bases between them. CDR3 length: 13 amino acids. Per the germline V gene, CDR1 is SEHNR and CDR2 is FQNEAQ (reference sequence).

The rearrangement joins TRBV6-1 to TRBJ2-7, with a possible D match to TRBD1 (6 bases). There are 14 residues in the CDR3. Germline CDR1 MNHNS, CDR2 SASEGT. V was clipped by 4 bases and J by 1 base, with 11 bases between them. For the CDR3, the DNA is TGTGCCAGCAGTGGCGAGGGGGTTTCCTACGAGCAGTACTTC. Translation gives CASSGEGVSYEQYF.

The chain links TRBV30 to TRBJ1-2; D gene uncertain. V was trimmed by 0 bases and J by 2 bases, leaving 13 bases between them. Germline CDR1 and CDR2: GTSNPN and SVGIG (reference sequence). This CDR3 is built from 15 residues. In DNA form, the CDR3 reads TGTGCCTGGAGTGTACGGGAGGTGATGAACTATGGCTACACCTTC. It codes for CAWSVREVMNYGYTF.

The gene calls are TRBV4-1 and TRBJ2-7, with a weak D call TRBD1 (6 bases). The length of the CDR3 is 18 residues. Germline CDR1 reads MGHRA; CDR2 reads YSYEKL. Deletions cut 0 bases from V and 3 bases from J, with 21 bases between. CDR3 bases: TGCGCCAGCAGCCAAGAACGGTCCCAGGGGTTTACCTTCTACGAGCAGTACTTC. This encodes CASSQERSQGFTFYEQYF.

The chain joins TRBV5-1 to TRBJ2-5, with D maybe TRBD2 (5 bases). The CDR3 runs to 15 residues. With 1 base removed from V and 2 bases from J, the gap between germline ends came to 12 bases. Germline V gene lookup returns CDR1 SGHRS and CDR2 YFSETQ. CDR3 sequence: CASSLYPSTQETQYF. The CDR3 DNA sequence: TGCGCCAGCAGCTTGTATCCTAGCACTCAAGAGACCCAGTACTTC.

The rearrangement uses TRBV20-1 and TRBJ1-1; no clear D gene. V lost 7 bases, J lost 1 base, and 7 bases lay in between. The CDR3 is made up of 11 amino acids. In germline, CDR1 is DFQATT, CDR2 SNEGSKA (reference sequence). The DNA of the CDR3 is TGCAGTGGGAACAGGAACACTGAAGCTTTCTTT. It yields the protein CSGNRNTEAFF.

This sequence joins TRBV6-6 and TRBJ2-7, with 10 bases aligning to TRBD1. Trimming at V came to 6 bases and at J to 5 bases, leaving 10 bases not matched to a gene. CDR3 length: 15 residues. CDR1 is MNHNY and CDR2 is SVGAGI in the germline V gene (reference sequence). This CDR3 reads CASSHPGQGFDEQYF. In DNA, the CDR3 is TGTGCCAGCAGCCACCCGGGACAGGGGTTCGACGAGCAGTACTTC.

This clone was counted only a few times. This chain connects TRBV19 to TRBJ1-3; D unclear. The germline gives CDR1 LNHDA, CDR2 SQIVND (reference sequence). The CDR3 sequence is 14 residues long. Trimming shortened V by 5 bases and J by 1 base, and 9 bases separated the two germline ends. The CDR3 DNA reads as TGTGCCAGTAGTGAAAGACAATCTGGAAACACCATATATTTT. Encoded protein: CASSERQSGNTIYF. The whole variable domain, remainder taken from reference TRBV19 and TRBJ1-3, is DGGITQSPKYLFRKEGQNVTLSCEQNLNHDAMYWYRQDPGQGLRLIYYSQIVNDFQKGDIAEGYSVSREKKESFPLTVTSAQKNPTAFYLCASSERQSGNTIYFGEGSWLTVV.

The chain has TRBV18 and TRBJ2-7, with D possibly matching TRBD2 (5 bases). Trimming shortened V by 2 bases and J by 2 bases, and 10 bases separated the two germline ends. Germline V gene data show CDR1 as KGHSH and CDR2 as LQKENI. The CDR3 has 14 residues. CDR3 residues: CASSPSPSTYEQYF. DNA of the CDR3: TGTGCCAGCTCACCATCCCCTAGCACCTACGAGCAGTACTTC.

CDR3 amino acids: CASTSGGINEKLFF. The DNA for the CDR3 is TGCGCCAGCACATCCGGGGGGATCAATGAAAAACTGTTTTTT. The rearrangement joins TRBV5-1 to TRBJ1-4, with D possibly being TRBD1 (5 bases). The germline V and J ends were trimmed by 6 bases and 5 bases, with 14 bases remaining between them. The CDR3 is 14 amino acids. Germline V lookup: CDR1 SGHRS, CDR2 YFSETQ.

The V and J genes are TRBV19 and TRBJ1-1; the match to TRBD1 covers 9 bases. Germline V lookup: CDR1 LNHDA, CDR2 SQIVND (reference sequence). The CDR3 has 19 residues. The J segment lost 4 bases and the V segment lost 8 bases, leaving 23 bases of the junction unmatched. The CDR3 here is CASSPGTGTRSWGTTEAFF. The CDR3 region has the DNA TGTGCCAGTTCTCCTGGGACAGGGACGAGGTCTTGGGGGACCACTGAAGCTTTCTTT.

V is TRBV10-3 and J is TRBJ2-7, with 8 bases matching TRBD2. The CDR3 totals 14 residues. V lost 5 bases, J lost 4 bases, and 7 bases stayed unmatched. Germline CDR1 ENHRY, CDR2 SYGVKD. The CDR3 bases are TGTGCCATCAGTCGGACTAGCCCCGCTTACGAGCAGTACTTC. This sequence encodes CAISRTSPAYEQYF.

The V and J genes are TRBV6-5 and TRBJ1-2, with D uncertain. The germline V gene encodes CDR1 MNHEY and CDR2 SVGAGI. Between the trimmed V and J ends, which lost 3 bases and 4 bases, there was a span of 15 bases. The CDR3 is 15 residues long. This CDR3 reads CASSYSGRLSYGYTF. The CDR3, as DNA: TGTGCCAGCAGTTATTCGGGCCGGCTATCCTATGGCTACACCTTC.

The CDR3 nucleotides read TGTGCCAGCAGTGAACTGGGAGGGGGCTACGAGCAGTACTTC. It codes for CASSELGGGYEQYF. The chain combines TRBV6-1 with TRBJ2-7, with D tentatively TRBD2 (7 bases). Between the trimmed V and J ends, which lost 2 bases and 3 bases, there was a span of 11 bases. CDR1 is MNHNS, CDR2 SASEGT, per germline. CDR3 size: 14 residues.

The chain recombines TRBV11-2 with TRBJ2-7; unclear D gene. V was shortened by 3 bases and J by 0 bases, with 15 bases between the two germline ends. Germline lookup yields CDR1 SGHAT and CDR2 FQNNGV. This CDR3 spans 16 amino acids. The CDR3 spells CASSLVPRAGSYEQYF. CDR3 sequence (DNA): TGTGCCAGCAGCTTGGTTCCTCGGGCCGGCTCCTACGAGCAGTACTTC.

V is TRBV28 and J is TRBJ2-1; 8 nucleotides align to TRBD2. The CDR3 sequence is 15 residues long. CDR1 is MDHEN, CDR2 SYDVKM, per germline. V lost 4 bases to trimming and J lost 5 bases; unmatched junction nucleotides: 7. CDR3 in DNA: TGTGCCAGCAGTTCCCCAGCGGGAGCGAACAATGAGCAGTTCTTC. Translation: CASSSPAGANNEQFF.

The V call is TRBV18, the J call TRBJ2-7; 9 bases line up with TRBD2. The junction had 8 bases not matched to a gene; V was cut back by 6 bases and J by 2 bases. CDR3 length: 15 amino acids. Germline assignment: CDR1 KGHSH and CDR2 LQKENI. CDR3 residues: CASSRIAGAPYEQYF. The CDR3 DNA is TGTGCCAGCTCCCGGATAGCGGGAGCCCCCTACGAGCAGTACTTC.

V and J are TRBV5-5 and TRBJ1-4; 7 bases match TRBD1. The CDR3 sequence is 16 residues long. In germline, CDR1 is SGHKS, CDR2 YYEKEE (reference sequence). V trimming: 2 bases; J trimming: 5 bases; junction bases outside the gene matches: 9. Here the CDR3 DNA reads TGTGCCAGCAGCTTACCGGCAGGGGGATCAAATGAAAAACTGTTTTTT. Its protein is CASSLPAGGSNEKLFF.

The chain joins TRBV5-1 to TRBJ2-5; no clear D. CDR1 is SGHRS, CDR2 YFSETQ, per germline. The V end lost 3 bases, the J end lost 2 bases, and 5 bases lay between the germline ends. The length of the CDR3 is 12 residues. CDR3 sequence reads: CASSSEQETQYF. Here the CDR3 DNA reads TGCGCCAGCAGCTCCGAACAAGAGACCCAGTACTTC.

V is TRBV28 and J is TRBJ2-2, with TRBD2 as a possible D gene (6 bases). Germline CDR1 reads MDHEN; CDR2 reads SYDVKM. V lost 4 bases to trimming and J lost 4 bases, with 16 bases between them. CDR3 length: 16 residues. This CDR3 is CASSSARRAITGELFF. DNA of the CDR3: TGTGCCAGCAGTTCCGCCCGGAGGGCCATCACCGGGGAGCTGTTTTTT.

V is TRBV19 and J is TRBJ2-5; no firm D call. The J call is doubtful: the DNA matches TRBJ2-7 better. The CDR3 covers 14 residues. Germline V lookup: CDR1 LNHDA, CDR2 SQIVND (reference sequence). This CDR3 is CASSMGPLNYEQYF. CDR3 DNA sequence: TGTGCCAGTAGTATGGGTCCCCTGAATTACGAGCAGTACTTC.

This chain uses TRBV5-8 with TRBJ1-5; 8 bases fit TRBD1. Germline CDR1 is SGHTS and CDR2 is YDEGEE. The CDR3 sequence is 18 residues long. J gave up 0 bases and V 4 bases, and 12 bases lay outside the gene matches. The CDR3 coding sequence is TGTGCCAGCAGCCTTCCCGAGGACAGGGACTATAGCAATCAGCCCCAGCATTTT. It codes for CASSLPEDRDYSNQPQHF.

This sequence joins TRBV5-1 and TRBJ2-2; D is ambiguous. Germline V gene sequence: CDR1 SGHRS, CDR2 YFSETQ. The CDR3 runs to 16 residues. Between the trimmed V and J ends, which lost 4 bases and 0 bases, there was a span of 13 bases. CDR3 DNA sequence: TGCGCCAGCAGCCCAGCCGACGGCTCGAACACCGGGGAGCTGTTTTTT. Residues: CASSPADGSNTGELFF.

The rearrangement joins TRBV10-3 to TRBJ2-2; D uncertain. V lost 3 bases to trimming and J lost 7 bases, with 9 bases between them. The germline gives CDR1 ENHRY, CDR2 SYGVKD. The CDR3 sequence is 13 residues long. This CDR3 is CAISERSDGELFF. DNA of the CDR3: TGTGCCATCAGTGAAAGATCGGACGGGGAGCTGTTTTTT.

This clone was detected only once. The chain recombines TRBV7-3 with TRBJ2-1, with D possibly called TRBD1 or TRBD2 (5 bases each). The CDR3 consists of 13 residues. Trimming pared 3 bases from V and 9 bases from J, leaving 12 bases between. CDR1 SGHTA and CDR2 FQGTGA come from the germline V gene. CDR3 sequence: CASSFTDGGEQFF. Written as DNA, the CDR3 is TGTGCCAGCAGCTTCACAGATGGGGGTGAGCAGTTCTTC.

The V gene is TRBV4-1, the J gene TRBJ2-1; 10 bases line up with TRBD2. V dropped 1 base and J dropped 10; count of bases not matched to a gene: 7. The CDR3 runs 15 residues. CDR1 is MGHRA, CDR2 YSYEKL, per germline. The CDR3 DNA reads TGCGCCAGCAGCCAAGTCCTAGCGGGAGTCGGGGAGCAGTTCTTC. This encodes CASSQVLAGVGEQFF.

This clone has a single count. The CDR3: CASSSGTGGADTQYF. The CDR3, as DNA: TGTGCCAGCAGCTCCGGGACAGGGGGCGCAGATACGCAGTATTTT. The chain employs TRBV27 and TRBJ2-3, with 12 bases lining up with TRBD1. The CDR3 is 15 amino acids. CDR1 is MNHEY, CDR2 SMNVEV, per germline (reference sequence). Trimming took 6 bases from V and 4 from J; bases not matched to a gene: 5.

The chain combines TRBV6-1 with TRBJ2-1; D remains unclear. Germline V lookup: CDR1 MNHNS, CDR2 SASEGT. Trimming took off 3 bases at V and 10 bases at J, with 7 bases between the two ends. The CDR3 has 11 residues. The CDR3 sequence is CASSEAAEQFF. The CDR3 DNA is TGTGCCAGCAGTGAGGCAGCCGAGCAGTTCTTC.